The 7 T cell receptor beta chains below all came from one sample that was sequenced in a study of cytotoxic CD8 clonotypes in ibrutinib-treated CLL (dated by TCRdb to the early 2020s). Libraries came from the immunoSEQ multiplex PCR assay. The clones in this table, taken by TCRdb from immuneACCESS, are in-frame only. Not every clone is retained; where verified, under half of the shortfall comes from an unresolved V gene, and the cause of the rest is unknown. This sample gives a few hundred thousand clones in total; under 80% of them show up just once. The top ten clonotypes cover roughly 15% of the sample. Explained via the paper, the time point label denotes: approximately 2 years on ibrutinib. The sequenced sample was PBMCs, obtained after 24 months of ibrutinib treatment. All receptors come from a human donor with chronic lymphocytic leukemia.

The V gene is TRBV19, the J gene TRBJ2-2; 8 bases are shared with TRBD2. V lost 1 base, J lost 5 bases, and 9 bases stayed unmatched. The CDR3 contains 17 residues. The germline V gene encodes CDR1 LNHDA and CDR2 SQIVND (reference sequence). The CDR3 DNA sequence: TGTGCCAGTAGTATAGCTGGAGCGGGAGCAGTGACCGGGGAGCTGTTTTTT. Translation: CASSIAGAGAVTGELFF.

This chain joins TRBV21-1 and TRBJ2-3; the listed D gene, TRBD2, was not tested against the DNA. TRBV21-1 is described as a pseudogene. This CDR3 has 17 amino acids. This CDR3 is CASSKVFTGEVTDTQYF. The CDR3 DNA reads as TGTGCCAGCAGCAAAGTTTTCACGGGAGAGGTAACAGATACGCAGTATTTT.

The CDR3 DNA reads TGTGCCAGCAGTCCTCAGGAGACCGGGGAGCTGTTTTTT. Amino acid sequence: CASSPQETGELFF. The chain has TRBV28 and TRBJ2-2; the D is unclear. Trimming took off 5 bases at V and 5 bases at J, with 9 bases between the two ends. The CDR3 length is 13 residues. Germline V gene lookup returns CDR1 MDHEN and CDR2 SYDVKM.

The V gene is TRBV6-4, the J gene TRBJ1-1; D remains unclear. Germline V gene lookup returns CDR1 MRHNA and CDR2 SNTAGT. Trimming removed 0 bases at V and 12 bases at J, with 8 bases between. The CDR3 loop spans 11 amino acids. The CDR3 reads CASSDSPPSFF. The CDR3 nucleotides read TGTGCCAGCAGTGACTCCCCCCCCTCTTTCTTT.

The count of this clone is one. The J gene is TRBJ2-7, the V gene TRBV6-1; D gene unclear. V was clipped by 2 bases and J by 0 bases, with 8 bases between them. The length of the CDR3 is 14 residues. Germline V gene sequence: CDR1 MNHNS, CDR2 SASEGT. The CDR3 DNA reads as TGTGCCAGCAGTGAAACATTAGCCTCCTACGAGCAGTACTTC. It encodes CASSETLASYEQYF.

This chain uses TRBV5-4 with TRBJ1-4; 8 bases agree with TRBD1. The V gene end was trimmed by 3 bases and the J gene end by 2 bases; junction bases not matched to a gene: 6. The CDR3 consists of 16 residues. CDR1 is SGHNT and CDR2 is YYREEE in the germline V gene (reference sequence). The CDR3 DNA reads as TGTGCCAGCAGCTCTTCTCGGGACAGGACTAATGAAAAACTGTTTTTT. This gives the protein CASSSSRDRTNEKLFF.

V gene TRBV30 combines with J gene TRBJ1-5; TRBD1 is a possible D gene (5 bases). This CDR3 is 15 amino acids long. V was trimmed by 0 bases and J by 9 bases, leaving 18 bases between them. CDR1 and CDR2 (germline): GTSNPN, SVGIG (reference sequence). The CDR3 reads CAWSVGPGTAGPQHF. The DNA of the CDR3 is TGTGCCTGGAGTGTGGGGCCCGGGACGGCGGGGCCCCAGCATTTT.